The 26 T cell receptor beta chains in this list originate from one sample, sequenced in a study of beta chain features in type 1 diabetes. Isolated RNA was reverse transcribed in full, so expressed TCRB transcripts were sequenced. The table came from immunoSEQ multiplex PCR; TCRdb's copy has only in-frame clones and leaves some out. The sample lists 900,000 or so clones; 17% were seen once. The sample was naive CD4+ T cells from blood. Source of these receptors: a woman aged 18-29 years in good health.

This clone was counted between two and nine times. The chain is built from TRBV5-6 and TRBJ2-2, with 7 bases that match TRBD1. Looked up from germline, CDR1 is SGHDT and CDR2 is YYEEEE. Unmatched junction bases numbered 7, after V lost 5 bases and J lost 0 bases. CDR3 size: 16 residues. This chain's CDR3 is CASSTLGQTNTGELFF. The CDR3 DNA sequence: TGTGCCAGCAGTACTCTGGGACAGACGAACACCGGGGAGCTGTTTTTT.

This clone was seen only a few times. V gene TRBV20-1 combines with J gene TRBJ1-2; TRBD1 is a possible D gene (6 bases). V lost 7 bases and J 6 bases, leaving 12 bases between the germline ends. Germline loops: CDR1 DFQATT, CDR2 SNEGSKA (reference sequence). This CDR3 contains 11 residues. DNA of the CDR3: TGCAGTGGGACAGTTCTTGATGGCTACACCTTC. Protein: CSGTVLDGYTF.

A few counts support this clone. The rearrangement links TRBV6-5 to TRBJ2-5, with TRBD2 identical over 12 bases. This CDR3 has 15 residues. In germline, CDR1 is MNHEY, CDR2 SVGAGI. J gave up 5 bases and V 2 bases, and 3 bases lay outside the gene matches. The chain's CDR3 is CASSYITSGGETQYF. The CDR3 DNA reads TGTGCCAGCAGTTACATCACTAGCGGGGGGGAGACCCAGTACTTC.

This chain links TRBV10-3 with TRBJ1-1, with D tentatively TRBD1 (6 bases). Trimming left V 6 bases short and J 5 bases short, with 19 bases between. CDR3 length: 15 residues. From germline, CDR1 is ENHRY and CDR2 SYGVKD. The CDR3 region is CAIRDSWQGGTEAFF. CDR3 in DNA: TGTGCCATCAGGGACAGTTGGCAAGGGGGAACTGAAGCTTTCTTT.

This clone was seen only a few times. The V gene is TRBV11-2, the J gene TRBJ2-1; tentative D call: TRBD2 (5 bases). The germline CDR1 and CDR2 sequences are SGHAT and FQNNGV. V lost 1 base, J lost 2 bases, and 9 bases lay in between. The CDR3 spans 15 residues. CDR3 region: CASSLVGSPYNEQFF. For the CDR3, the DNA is TGTGCCAGCAGCTTAGTAGGGAGCCCCTACAATGAGCAGTTCTTC.

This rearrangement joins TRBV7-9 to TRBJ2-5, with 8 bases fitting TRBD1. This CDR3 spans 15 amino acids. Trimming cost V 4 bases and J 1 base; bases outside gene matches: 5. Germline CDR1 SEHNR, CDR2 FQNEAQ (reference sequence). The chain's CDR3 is CASSSLGQVQETQYF. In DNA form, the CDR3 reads TGTGCCAGCAGCTCCCTGGGACAGGTCCAAGAGACCCAGTACTTC.

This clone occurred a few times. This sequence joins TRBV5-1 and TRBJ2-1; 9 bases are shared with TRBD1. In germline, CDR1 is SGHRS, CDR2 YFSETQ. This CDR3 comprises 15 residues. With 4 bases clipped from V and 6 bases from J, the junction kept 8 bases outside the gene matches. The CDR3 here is CASSQRTGVGNEQFF. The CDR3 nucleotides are TGCGCCAGCAGCCAGCGGACAGGGGTGGGCAATGAGCAGTTCTTC.

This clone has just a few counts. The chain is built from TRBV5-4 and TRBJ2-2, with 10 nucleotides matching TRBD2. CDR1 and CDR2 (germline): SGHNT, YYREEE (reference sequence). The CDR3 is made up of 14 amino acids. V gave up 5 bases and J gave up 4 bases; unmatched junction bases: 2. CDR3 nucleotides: TGTGCCAGCAGTTCTAGCGGGAGCACCGGGGAGCTGTTTTTT. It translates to CASSSSGSTGELFF.

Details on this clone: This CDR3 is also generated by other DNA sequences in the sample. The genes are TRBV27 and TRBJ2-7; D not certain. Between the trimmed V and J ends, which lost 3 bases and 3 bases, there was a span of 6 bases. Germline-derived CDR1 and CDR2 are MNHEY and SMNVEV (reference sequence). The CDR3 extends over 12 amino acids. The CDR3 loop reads CASSLSGYEQYF. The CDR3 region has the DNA TGTGCCAGCAGTTTGTCGGGCTACGAGCAGTACTTC.

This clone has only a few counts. The CDR3 region has the DNA TGTGCCAGCATCTCCAGGGAGGTCCAGTACTTC. It codes for CASISREVQYF. The V and J genes are TRBV7-9 and TRBJ2-5; maybe TRBD2 (6 bases). V lost 7 bases and J 10 bases, leaving 13 bases between the germline ends. In germline, CDR1 is SEHNR, CDR2 FQNEAQ (reference sequence). The CDR3 totals 11 residues. The whole variable domain, remainder taken from reference TRBV7-9 and TRBJ2-5, is DTGVSQNPRHKITKRGQNVTFRCDPISEHNRLYWYRQTLGQGPEFLTYFQNEAQLEKSRLLSDRFSAERPKGSFSTLEIQRTEQGDSAMYLCASISREVQYFGPGTRLLVL.

In DNA form, the CDR3 reads TGTGCCAGCAGCTTAGCCGGGACAGGGAAAGGTAGGGATCAGCCCCAGCATTTT. Translation gives CASSLAGTGKGRDQPQHF. This chain connects TRBV7-9 to TRBJ1-5, with 9 bases identical to TRBD1. Trimming took 0 bases from V and 5 from J; bases not matched to a gene: 11. CDR3 length: 18 amino acids. Germline values: CDR1 SEHNR, CDR2 FQNEAQ (reference sequence).

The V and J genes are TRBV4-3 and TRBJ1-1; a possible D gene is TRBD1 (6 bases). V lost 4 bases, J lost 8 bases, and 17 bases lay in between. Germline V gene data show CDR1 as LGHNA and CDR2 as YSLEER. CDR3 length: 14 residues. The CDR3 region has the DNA TGCGCCAGCAGCCCGGAGAGCAGGGGCCACGAAGCTTTCTTT. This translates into CASSPESRGHEAFF.

As DNA, the CDR3 is TGTGCCACCAGCGGGGGGACAGCTCCCACTATCTCGGGCTACACCTTC. It encodes CATSGGTAPTISGYTF. The chain recombines TRBV15 with TRBJ1-2, with TRBD1 matching over 7 bases. The V gene end was trimmed by 5 bases and the J gene end by 8 bases; junction bases not matched to a gene: 17. The CDR3 contains 16 residues. The germline CDR1 and CDR2 sequences are LNHNV and YYDKDF (reference sequence).

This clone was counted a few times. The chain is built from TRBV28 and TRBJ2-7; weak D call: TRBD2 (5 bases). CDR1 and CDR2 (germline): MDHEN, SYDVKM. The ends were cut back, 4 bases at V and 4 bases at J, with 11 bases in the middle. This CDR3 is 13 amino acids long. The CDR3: CASSSGNYYEQYF. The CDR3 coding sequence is TGTGCCAGCAGTTCGGGGAATTATTACGAGCAGTACTTC. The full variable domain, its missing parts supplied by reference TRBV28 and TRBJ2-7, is DVKVTQSSRYLVKRTGEKVFLECVQDMDHENMFWYRQDPGLGLRLIYFSYDVKMKEKGDIPEGYSVSREKKERFSLILESASTNQTSMYLCASSSGNYYEQYFGPGTRLTVT.

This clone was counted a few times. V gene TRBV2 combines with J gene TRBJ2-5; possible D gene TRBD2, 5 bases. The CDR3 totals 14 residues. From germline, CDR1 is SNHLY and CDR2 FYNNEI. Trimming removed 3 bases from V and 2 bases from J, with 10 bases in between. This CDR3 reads CASSDLGRQETQYF. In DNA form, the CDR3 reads TGTGCCAGCAGTGACTTGGGGAGACAAGAGACCCAGTACTTC.

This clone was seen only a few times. The CDR3 sequence is CASSSGTGVDTGELFF. CDR3 sequence (DNA): TGCGCCAGCAGCTCGGGGACAGGGGTGGACACCGGGGAGCTGTTTTTT. The chain uses TRBV5-1 and TRBJ2-2; TRBD1 agrees at 10 bases. J gave up 3 bases and V 3 bases, and 5 bases lay outside the gene matches. The CDR3 is made up of 16 amino acids. Germline assignment: CDR1 SGHRS and CDR2 YFSETQ.

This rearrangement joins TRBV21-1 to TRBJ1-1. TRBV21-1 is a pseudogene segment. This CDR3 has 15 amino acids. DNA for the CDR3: TGTGCCAGCAGCAAAGACGAAAGGCCCGGCACTGAAGCTTTCTTT. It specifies CASSKDERPGTEAFF.

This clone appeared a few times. Here the CDR3 reads CASSLSQYSYEQYF. DNA of the CDR3: TGTGCCAGCAGCTTATCTCAGTACTCCTACGAGCAGTACTTC. This chain connects TRBV11-1 to TRBJ2-7, with D uncertain. V was cut by 2 bases and J by 0 bases, with 8 bases left in between. Germline V gene data show CDR1 as SGHAT and CDR2 as FQDESV (reference sequence). CDR3 size: 14 residues.

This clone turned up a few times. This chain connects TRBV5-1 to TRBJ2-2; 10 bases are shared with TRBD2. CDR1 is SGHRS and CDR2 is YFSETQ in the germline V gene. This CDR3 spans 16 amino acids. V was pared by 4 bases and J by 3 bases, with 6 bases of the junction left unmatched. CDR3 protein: CASSPQAGGDTGELFF. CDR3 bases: TGCGCCAGCAGCCCCCAAGCGGGAGGGGACACCGGGGAGCTGTTTTTT.

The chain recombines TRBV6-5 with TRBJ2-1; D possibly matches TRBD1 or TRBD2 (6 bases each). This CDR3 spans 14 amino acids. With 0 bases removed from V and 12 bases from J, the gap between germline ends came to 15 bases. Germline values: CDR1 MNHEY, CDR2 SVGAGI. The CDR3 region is CASSYSRGGGGQFF. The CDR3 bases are TGTGCCAGCAGTTACTCCCGGGGCGGAGGGGGGCAGTTCTTC.

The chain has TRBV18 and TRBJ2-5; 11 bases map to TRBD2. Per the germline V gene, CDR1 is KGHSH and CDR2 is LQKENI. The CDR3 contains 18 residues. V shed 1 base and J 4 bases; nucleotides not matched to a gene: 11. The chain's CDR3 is CASSPLGLAGYERETQYF. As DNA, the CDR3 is TGTGCCAGCTCACCACTCGGACTAGCGGGCTACGAGCGAGAGACCCAGTACTTC.

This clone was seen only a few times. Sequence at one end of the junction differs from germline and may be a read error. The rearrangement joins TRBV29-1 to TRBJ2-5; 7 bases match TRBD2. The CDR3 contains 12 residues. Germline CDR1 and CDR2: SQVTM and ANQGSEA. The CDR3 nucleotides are TGCAGCGTGGAAGGACTAGAAGAGACCCAGTACTTC. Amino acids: CSVEGLEETQYF.

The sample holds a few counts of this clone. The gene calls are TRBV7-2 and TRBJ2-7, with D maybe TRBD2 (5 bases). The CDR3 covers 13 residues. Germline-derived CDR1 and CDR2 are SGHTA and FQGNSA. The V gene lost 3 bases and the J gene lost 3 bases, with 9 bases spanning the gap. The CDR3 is CASSLSGYYEQYF. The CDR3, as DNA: TGTGCCAGCAGCTTGTCGGGGTACTACGAGCAGTACTTC. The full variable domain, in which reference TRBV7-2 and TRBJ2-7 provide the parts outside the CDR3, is GAGVSQSPSNKVTEKGKDVELRCDPISGHTALYWYRQSLGQGLEFLIYFQGNSAPDKSGLPSDRFSAERTGGSVSTLTIQRTQQEDSAVYLCASSLSGYYEQYFGPGTRLTVT.

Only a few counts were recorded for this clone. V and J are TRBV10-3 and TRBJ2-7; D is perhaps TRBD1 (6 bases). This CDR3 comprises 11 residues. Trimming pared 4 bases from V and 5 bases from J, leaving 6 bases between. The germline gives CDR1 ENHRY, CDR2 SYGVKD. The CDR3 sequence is CAISGTDEQYF. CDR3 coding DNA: TGTGCCATCAGTGGGACAGACGAGCAGTACTTC.

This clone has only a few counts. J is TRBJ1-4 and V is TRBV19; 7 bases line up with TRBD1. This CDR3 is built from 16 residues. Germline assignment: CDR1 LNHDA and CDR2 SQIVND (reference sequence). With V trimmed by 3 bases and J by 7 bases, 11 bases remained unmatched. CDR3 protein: CASSIFGTVIREKLFF. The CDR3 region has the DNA TGTGCCAGTAGTATTTTTGGGACAGTAATTCGTGAAAAACTGTTTTTT.

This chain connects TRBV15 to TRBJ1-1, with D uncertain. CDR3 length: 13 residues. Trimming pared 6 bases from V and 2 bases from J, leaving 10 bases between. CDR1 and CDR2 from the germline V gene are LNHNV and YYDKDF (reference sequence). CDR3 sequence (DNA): TGTGCCACCAGGAGGAATTACAACACTGAAGCTTTCTTT. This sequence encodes CATRRNYNTEAFF.